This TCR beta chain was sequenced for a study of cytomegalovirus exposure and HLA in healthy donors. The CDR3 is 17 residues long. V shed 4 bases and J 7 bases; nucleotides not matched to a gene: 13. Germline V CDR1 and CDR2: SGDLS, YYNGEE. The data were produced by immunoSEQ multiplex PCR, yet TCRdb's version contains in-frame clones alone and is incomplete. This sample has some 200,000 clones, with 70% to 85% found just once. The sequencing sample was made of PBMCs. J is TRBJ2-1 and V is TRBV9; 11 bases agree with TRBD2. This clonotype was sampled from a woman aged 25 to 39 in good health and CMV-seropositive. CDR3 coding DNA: TGTGCCAGCAGCCAAAGGGCACTAGCGGGAGTAAGAAATGAGCAGTTCTTC. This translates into CASSQRALAGVRNEQFF.